The T cell receptor (beta chain) under discussion was sequenced for a study of T cell changes during pregnancy in multiple sclerosis (dated by TCRdb to the late 2010s). About the study as a whole: The study looked at changes in the T cell repertoire across pregnancy in women with multiple sclerosis.

Details on this clone: Its antigen is currently not known. Nothing much larger sits one base from this clone, and base qualities are not available.

To prepare the library, the immunoSEQ multiplex PCR assay was applied. Imported from immuneACCESS, the table was reduced by TCRdb to in-frame sequences with V and J called. These copies leave out some clones; in studies compared against another copy, an unresolved V gene accounts for under half, and the cause of the remainder is not known. In this sample the table shows more than 65,000 clones, roughly nine tenths of which occur a single time. Under 3% of the sample rests with the top ten. V loses 7 bases at its end and J loses 6 bases; junction bases beyond the gene matches: 11. The CDR1 and CDR2 encoded by the germline V gene are ENHRY and SYGVKD. Reading from cysteine to phenylalanine, the CDR3 counts 14 amino acids. Only CDR3 DNA is held: 42 bases, read in frame from base 1.

This clonotype originated in a female donor with multiple sclerosis, enrolled in a pregnancy study. The chain links TRBV10-3 with TRBJ2-7; TRBD1 lines up with 8 middle nucleotides. Sequenced here: peripheral blood, sampled in the first trimester of pregnancy. The DNA is as follows: TGTGCCATCAAAACAGGACAGGGAGAAGTCGAGCAGTACTTC. This codes for CAIKTGQGEVEQYF.